This section outlines one T cell receptor beta chain sequence together with its context. As yet, its antigen is unknown. Assay used: immunoSEQ multiplex PCR; TCRdb lists only in-frame clones, some missing. The sample consists of roughly 38,000 clones, around 76% of them appearing once. V dropped 5 bases and J dropped 2 bases, with 11 bases sitting between them. The germline gives CDR1 SGHTA, CDR2 FQGNSA. This CDR3 region has 14 residues. The sample belongs to a study of a mutant IDH1 vaccine in newly diagnosed glioma. Time point described: week 23, last vaccination. The content of each vaccine dose was 300 ug of mutant IDH1 20-mer peptide, and topical imiquimod accompanied it.

The material sequenced was PBMCs, taken from a glioma patient whose treatment included an IDH1 peptide vaccine. The receptor comes from a man aged 50 to 59 with glioma. The chain combines TRBV7-2 with TRBJ2-3; D is perhaps TRBD1 or TRBD2 (5 bases each). The CDR3 nucleotides read TGTGCCAGCAGCCCGGGGACGGTCACAGATACGCAGTATTTT. Translation gives CASSPGTVTDTQYF.